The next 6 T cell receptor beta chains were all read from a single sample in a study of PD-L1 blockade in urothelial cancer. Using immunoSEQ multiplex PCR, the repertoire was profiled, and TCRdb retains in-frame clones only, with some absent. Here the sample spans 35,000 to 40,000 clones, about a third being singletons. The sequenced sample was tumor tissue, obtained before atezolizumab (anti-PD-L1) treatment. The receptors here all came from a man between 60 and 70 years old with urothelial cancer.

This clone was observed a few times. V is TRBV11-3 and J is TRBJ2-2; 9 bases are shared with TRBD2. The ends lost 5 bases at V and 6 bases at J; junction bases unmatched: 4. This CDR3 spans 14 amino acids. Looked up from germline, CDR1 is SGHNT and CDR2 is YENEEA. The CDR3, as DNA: TGTGCCAGCAGCCGCGGGGGGGAGGCCGGGGAGCTGTTTTTT. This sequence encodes CASSRGGEAGELFF.

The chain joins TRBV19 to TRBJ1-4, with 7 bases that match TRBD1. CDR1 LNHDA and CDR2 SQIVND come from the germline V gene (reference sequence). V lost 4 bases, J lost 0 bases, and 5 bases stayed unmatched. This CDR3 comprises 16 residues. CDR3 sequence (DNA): TGTGCCAGTAGTACCTCCGGGACAGCAACTAATGAAAAACTGTTTTTT. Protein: CASSTSGTATNEKLFF.

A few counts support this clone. For the CDR3, the DNA is TGTGCCACTGGGGGGGCAGTGGGAAACACCATATATTTT. Translation: CATGGAVGNTIYF. The chain carries TRBV25-1 and TRBJ1-3; tentatively, D is TRBD1 (6 bases). From germline, CDR1 is MGHDK and CDR2 SYGVNS. Trimming shortened V by 10 bases and J by 4 bases, and 14 bases separated the two germline ends. The CDR3 loop spans 13 amino acids.

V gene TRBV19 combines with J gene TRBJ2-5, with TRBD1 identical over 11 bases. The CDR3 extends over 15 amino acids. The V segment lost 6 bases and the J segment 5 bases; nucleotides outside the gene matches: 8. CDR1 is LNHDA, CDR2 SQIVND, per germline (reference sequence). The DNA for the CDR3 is TGTGCCAGTAGGGACAGGGGGCGGGGGGCGGAGACCCAGTACTTC. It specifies CASRDRGRGAETQYF.

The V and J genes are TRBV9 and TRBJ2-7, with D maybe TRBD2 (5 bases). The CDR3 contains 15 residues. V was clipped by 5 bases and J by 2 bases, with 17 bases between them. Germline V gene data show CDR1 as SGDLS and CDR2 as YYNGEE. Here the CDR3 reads CASSFRRVSAYEQYF. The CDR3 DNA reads TGTGCCAGCAGTTTTAGGCGGGTGTCAGCCTACGAGCAGTACTTC. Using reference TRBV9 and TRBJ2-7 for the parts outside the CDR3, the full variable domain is DSGVTQTPKHLITATGQRVTLRCSPRSGDLSVYWYQQSLDQGLQFLIQYYNGEERAKGNILERFSAQQFPDLHSELNLSSLELGDSALYFCASSFRRVSAYEQYFGPGTRLTVT.

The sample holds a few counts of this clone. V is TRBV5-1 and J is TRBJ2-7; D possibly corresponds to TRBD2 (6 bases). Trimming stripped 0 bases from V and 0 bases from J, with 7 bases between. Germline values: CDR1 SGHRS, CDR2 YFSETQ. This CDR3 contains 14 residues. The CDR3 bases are TGCGCCAGCAGCTTGGGACTAGACTCCTACGAGCAGTACTTC. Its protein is CASSLGLDSYEQYF.